A single sample is the source of the 14 T cell receptor beta chains below, sequenced in a study of T cell repertoires in cytomegalovirus infection. TCRdb used MiXCR to reprocess the reads, holding one entry per CDR3 protein. Of 310,000 or so distinct CDR3 sequences listed, roughly 15% were seen once; the top ten hold more than 10%. The sequenced material came from PBMCs. The receptors shown here come from a human donor in good health (CMV status not recorded). Some clones in this sample may be carry-over from other donors' samples.

This clonotype was seen more than once but under ten times. This rearrangement joins TRBV5-6 to TRBJ1-6; D is unclear. The V gene's germline CDR1 is SGHDT and CDR2 YYEEEE. CDR3 size: 14 residues. V lost 3 bases and J 7 bases, leaving 11 bases between the germline ends. CDR3: CASSSDVRNSPLHF. CDR3 nucleotides: TGTGCCAGCAGCTCGGACGTTCGAAATTCACCCCTCCACTTT.

This clonotype showed up just a few times. The CDR3 coding sequence is TGTGCCAGTAGTCTCCCCCCGGGGGACCCAACCAAAAACATTCAGTACTTC. Protein: CASSLPPGDPTKNIQYF. V usage is TRBV19 and J usage is TRBJ2-4; D perhaps matches TRBD2 (6 bases). The CDR3 has 17 residues. Germline assignment: CDR1 LNHDA and CDR2 SQIVND (reference sequence). V was clipped by 5 bases and J by 2 bases, with 19 bases between them.

At least ten counts were recorded for this clonotype. The chain joins TRBV7-2 to TRBJ1-5; the D gene is possibly TRBD1 (5 bases). This CDR3 has 18 residues. Deletions cut 2 bases from V and 2 bases from J, with 19 bases between. Germline CDR1 and CDR2: SGHTA and FQGNSA. CDR3 sequence reads: CASSLNARVGVGNQPQHF. For the CDR3, the DNA is TGTGCCAGCAGCTTAAACGCCAGGGTTGGAGTTGGCAATCAGCCCCAGCATTTT.

This chain uses TRBV19 with TRBJ1-5, with a tentative D call TRBD1 (5 bases). The CDR3 consists of 15 residues. The germline V gene encodes CDR1 LNHDA and CDR2 SQIVND (reference sequence). V was trimmed by 3 bases and J by 6 bases, leaving 15 bases between them. The CDR3 sequence is CASSIPGAGIQPQHF. The CDR3 DNA sequence: TGTGCCAGTAGTATTCCCGGGGCCGGGATTCAGCCCCAGCATTTT.

This clonotype has a count of ten or more. The V call is TRBV28, the J call TRBJ2-6; D call uncertain. Germline lookup yields CDR1 MDHEN and CDR2 SYDVKM. Trimming removed 6 bases from V and 0 bases from J, with 9 bases in between. This CDR3 is 15 amino acids long. The CDR3, as DNA: TGTGCCAGCAGCCCCCCTTACTCTGGGGCCAACGTCCTGACTTTC. It codes for CASSPPYSGANVLTF.

V and J are TRBV15 and TRBJ2-5; 7 bases are a match to TRBD2. CDR1 and CDR2 from the germline V gene are LNHNV and YYDKDF (reference sequence). This CDR3 comprises 16 residues. V lost 2 bases to trimming and J lost 2 bases; unmatched junction nucleotides: 8. CDR3 sequence reads: CATSRSREVVQETQYF. The CDR3 DNA is TGTGCCACCAGCAGATCCCGGGAGGTAGTACAAGAGACCCAGTACTTC.

The genes are TRBV19 and TRBJ1-1, with D maybe TRBD1 (5 bases). The germline V gene has CDR1 LNHDA and CDR2 SQIVND (reference sequence). Trimming took off 5 bases at V and 0 bases at J, with 7 bases between the two ends. The CDR3 spans 13 residues. The chain's CDR3 is CASSDSVNTEAFF. Here the CDR3 DNA reads TGTGCCAGTAGTGACAGTGTGAACACTGAAGCTTTCTTT.

This clonotype was detected only a few times. This sequence joins TRBV4-3 and TRBJ1-4; D not resolved. Germline values: CDR1 LGHNA, CDR2 YSLEER. Trimming removed 1 base from V and 7 bases from J, with 13 bases in between. CDR3 length equals 15 residues. CDR3 loop: CASSQANNGREKLFF. The CDR3 DNA reads as TGCGCCAGCAGCCAAGCCAACAACGGCCGTGAAAAACTGTTTTTT.

This clonotype has a handful of counts. The chain employs TRBV7-2 and TRBJ1-3; D perhaps matches TRBD1 (5 bases). This CDR3 has 15 amino acids. V was trimmed by 5 bases and J by 0 bases, leaving 11 bases between them. The germline V gene encodes CDR1 SGHTA and CDR2 FQGNSA. DNA for the CDR3: TGTGCCAGCAGCGTACATGGGGGCTCTGGAAACACCATATATTTT. Encoded protein: CASSVHGGSGNTIYF. Complete variable domain (other parts from reference TRBV7-2 and TRBJ1-3): GAGVSQSPSNKVTEKGKDVELRCDPISGHTALYWYRQSLGQGLEFLIYFQGNSAPDKSGLPSDRFSAERTGGSVSTLTIQRTQQEDSAVYLCASSVHGGSGNTIYFGEGSWLTVV.

This chain connects TRBV11-1 to TRBJ1-4; perhaps TRBD1 as D (6 bases). The CDR3 sequence is 15 residues long. CDR1 and CDR2 (germline): SGHAT, FQDESV (reference sequence). V was clipped by 0 bases and J by 5 bases, with 10 bases between them. The CDR3 DNA is TGTGCCAGCAGCTTAGCGGGCGACAGGAATGAAAAACTGTTTTTT. This gives the protein CASSLAGDRNEKLFF.

This clonotype showed up many times. The genes are TRBV28 and TRBJ2-5; 8 bases are a match to TRBD2. Per the germline V gene, CDR1 is MDHEN and CDR2 is SYDVKM. The J segment lost 0 bases and the V segment lost 6 bases, leaving 12 bases of the junction unmatched. This CDR3 spans 17 amino acids. CDR3 DNA: TGTGCCAGCAGCCCGGGGGGCGGGGGGCGGTACCAAGAGACCCAGTACTTC. Translation gives CASSPGGGGRYQETQYF.

This clonotype has a count of ten or more. The V call is TRBV6-1, the J call TRBJ1-1; D remains unclear. The CDR3 contains 13 residues. CDR1 and CDR2 (germline): MNHNS, SASEGT. Trimming took off 6 bases at V and 3 bases at J, with 11 bases between the two ends. This CDR3 reads CASRDERDTEAFF. CDR3 sequence (DNA): TGTGCCAGCAGGGACGAGAGGGACACTGAAGCTTTCTTT.

The rearrangement joins TRBV6-2 or TRBV6-3 to TRBJ1-4; D remains ambiguous. The CDR3 is made up of 11 amino acids. V shed 4 bases and J shed 8 bases, with 5 bases lying between them. In germline, CDR1 is MNHEY, CDR2 SVGEGT. The CDR3 spells CASSSWEKLFF. CDR3 nucleotide sequence: TGTGCCAGCAGTTCATGGGAAAAACTGTTTTTT.

This clonotype came up many times. The chain has TRBV7-9 and TRBJ1-1; D not resolved. This CDR3 has 17 residues. Per the germline V gene, CDR1 is SEHNR and CDR2 is FQNEAQ (reference sequence). Trimming removed 1 base from V and 0 bases from J, with 15 bases in between. DNA of the CDR3: TGTGCCAGCAGCTTAGTTCAATGGGCCTCGATGAACACTGAAGCTTTCTTT. Amino acid sequence: CASSLVQWASMNTEAFF.